The subject of this entry is one TCR beta chain. Its antigen is unknown. The immunoSEQ assay was v3.0, run at survey level. Here immunoSEQ multiplex PCR was the method, and the copy in TCRdb shows in-frame clones only, minus some. The sample carries about 29,000 clones, more than 75% recorded once. V shed 6 bases and J shed 2 bases, with 10 bases lying between them. The CDR3 has 14 amino acids. Germline CDR1 is MNHEY and CDR2 is SVGAGI. This sample is drawn from a study of long-term antiretroviral therapy in people with HIV. Study-level background: By about a decade, the earliest samples predate the 2015 immediate-ART recommendation. Study findings and constraints: From about 2003 to 2018, blood was obtained, possibly while participants received older ART regimens. With ART, diversity went up but was still lower than in transplant donor controls.

The receptor comes from a woman between 18 and 30 years old with HIV. The chain has TRBV6-5 and TRBJ1-4; no firm D call. The input for sequencing was unsorted PBMCs, taken 0.5 years after starting antiretroviral therapy. CDR3 amino acids: CASSIYGTNEKLFF. For the CDR3, the DNA is TGTGCCAGCAGCATATACGGGACTAATGAAAAACTGTTTTTT.